The 23 T cell receptor beta chains presented below share a single source sample, sequenced in a study of T-cell memory formation after mild COVID-19. Each CDR3 protein is one row after TCRdb ran MiXCR on the 5' RACE reads. This table has some 46,000 distinct CDR3 sequences, over 6.5% appearing once. The material sequenced was PBMCs or a T cell subset sorted from them (not recorded which). The receptors here all came from an adult who had mild COVID-19 (a few samples of this study predate the infection). Cell type and time point are not known.

Concerning this clonotype: With a much larger clone just one base away, this may be a read error. The chain couples TRBV29-1 to TRBJ1-4; tentatively, D is TRBD1 (5 bases). CDR3 length: 11 amino acids. Germline values: CDR1 SQVTM, CDR2 ANQGSEA. V was shortened by 6 bases and J by 9 bases, with 11 bases between the two germline ends. The CDR3 here is CSVKQGKKLFF. For the CDR3, the DNA is TGCAGCGTCAAGCAGGGTAAAAAACTGTTTTTT.

This clonotype was found many times. The gene calls are TRBV7-2 and TRBJ2-3; D is unresolved. With 1 base removed from V and 7 bases from J, the gap between germline ends came to 12 bases. Looked up from germline, CDR1 is SGHTA and CDR2 is FQGNSA. CDR3 size: 14 residues. CDR3 protein: CASSLGPSGNTQYF. In nucleotides, the CDR3 is TGTGCCAGCAGCTTAGGACCATCCGGCAATACGCAGTATTTT.

In this sample, this clonotype turned up many times. The chain is built from TRBV5-5 and TRBJ1-5; D is perhaps TRBD1 (5 bases). There are 15 residues in the CDR3. Germline CDR1 SGHKS, CDR2 YYEKEE (reference sequence). V lost 4 bases and J lost 3, with 14 bases in between. CDR3 protein: CASSTTDRYNQPQHF. As DNA, the CDR3 is TGTGCCAGCAGCACGACCGACAGATACAATCAGCCCCAGCATTTT.

There are many counts of this clonotype. The V and J genes are TRBV5-1 and TRBJ2-5; D possibly matches TRBD1 or TRBD2 (6 bases each). Germline V CDR1 and CDR2: SGHRS, YFSETQ. V was cut by 3 bases and J by 5 bases, with 14 bases left in between. CDR3 length equals 14 residues. CDR3 DNA sequence: TGCGCCAGCAGCTACGAGGGGGGATGGGAGACCCAGTACTTC. It translates to CASSYEGGWETQYF.

The rearrangement joins TRBV20-1 to TRBJ1-5; D is unresolved. The V end was cut by 6 bases, the J end by 0 bases, with 15 bases between. The CDR3 extends over 15 amino acids. Germline V CDR1 and CDR2: DFQATT, SNEGSKA (reference sequence). The CDR3 spells CSAFRAVYSNQPQHF. The CDR3 DNA reads TGCAGTGCCTTCCGGGCCGTGTATAGCAATCAGCCCCAGCATTTT.

Notes on this clonotype: An end of the junction differs from the germline gene, which may be a read error. The chain couples TRBV10-3 to TRBJ1-6; D not certain. Germline CDR1 ENHRY, CDR2 SYGVKD. The CDR3 loop spans 15 amino acids. The CDR3 loop is CAISEPPRVNSPPHF. CDR3 nucleotides: TGTGCCATCAGTGAGCCCCCTAGGGTGAATTCACCCCCCCACTTT.

This clonotype was detected a few times. This sequence joins TRBV10-3 and TRBJ1-2, with a tentative D call TRBD1 (5 bases). Germline-derived CDR1 and CDR2 are ENHRY and SYGVKD. This CDR3 is built from 12 residues. Trimming left V 7 bases short and J 6 bases short, with 12 bases between. The CDR3 spells CAITSREDGYTF. As DNA, the CDR3 is TGTGCCATCACTAGCAGGGAGGATGGCTACACCTTC.

This clonotype was found a few times. The V gene is TRBV7-3, the J gene TRBJ1-2; no clear D. The ends were cut back, 1 base at V and 5 bases at J, with 14 bases in the middle. From germline, CDR1 is SGHTA and CDR2 FQGTGA. The CDR3 runs 15 residues. The CDR3 loop is CASSLSGRPGYGYTF. The DNA for the CDR3 is TGTGCCAGCAGCTTAAGTGGCAGACCGGGGTATGGCTACACCTTC.

The sample holds many counts of this clonotype. In DNA, the CDR3 is TGTGCCAGCAGCCAAATAGGAGACGGAGAGACCCAGTACTTC. Its translation: CASSQIGDGETQYF. The chain recombines TRBV3-1 with TRBJ2-5; D is ambiguous. Germline values: CDR1 LGHDT, CDR2 YNNKEL (reference sequence). The CDR3 consists of 14 residues. The V end was cut by 2 bases, the J end by 4 bases, with 11 bases between.

This rearrangement joins TRBV4-1 to TRBJ1-2, with D perhaps TRBD1 (6 bases). Germline CDR1 reads MGHRA; CDR2 reads YSYEKL. V was clipped by 0 bases and J by 4 bases, with 15 bases between them. The CDR3 sequence is 16 residues long. The CDR3 sequence: CASSQDKGRGGYGYTF. In DNA, the CDR3 is TGCGCCAGCAGCCAAGATAAGGGCAGAGGGGGCTATGGCTACACCTTC.

This clonotype occurred many times. The V and J genes are TRBV5-1 and TRBJ2-7; the D call may be TRBD1 or TRBD2 (6 bases each). CDR3 size: 14 residues. The V end was cut by 0 bases, the J end by 4 bases, with 11 bases between. From germline, CDR1 is SGHRS and CDR2 YFSETQ. CDR3 DNA sequence: TGCGCCAGCAGCTTGGAGAGGGGGGCATACGAGCAGTACTTC. It yields the protein CASSLERGAYEQYF.

This clonotype was detected ten times or more. This chain connects TRBV12-3 or TRBV12-4 to TRBJ2-7; TRBD1 matches at 9 bases. Germline trimming cut 5 bases from V and 3 bases from J; bases unmatched to any gene: 5. The length of the CDR3 is 14 residues. The CDR3 region has the DNA TGTGCCAGCAGTCCGACAGGGGGAGACTACGAGCAGTACTTC. Its translation: CASSPTGGDYEQYF.

This clonotype appeared many times. The CDR3 bases are TGCAGTGCTAGGGCGGGCAGTGCCTATCAGCCCCAGCATTTT. Protein: CSARAGSAYQPQHF. The chain combines TRBV20-1 with TRBJ1-5; no clear D gene. This CDR3 comprises 14 residues. Trimming took off 3 bases at V and 5 bases at J, with 14 bases between the two ends. CDR1 is DFQATT and CDR2 is SNEGSKA in the germline V gene (reference sequence).

The table lists this clonotype with many counts. V and J are TRBV18 and TRBJ2-2; D is perhaps TRBD1 (5 bases). The germline gives CDR1 KGHSH, CDR2 LQKENI. V was trimmed by 3 bases and J by 1 base, leaving 6 bases between them. CDR3 length: 14 residues. The CDR3 is CASSPGQNTGELFF. DNA for the CDR3: TGTGCCAGCTCACCTGGACAGAACACCGGGGAGCTGTTTTTT.

In its sample, this clonotype was seen many times. This sequence joins TRBV18 and TRBJ2-7, with 8 bases that match TRBD1. Germline CDR1 and CDR2: KGHSH and LQKENI. Trimming took 3 bases from V and 0 from J; bases not matched to a gene: 7. The CDR3 consists of 16 residues. The CDR3 is CASSPVQGAGSYEQYF. The CDR3 region has the DNA TGTGCCAGCTCACCGGTCCAGGGGGCCGGCTCCTACGAGCAGTACTTC.

V gene TRBV5-5 combines with J gene TRBJ1-5; D may be TRBD1 (6 bases). V was trimmed by 4 bases and J by 6 bases, leaving 20 bases between them. The CDR3 has 16 residues. CDR1 is SGHKS and CDR2 is YYEKEE in the germline V gene (reference sequence). CDR3 DNA sequence: TGTGCCAGCAGCCTCGAGAGAACAGGGAACCGTCAGCCCCAGCATTTT. Its translation: CASSLERTGNRQPQHF. Together with reference TRBV5-5 and TRBJ1-5, the CDR3 gives the full variable domain: DAGVTQSPTHLIKTRGQQVTLRCSPISGHKSVSWYQQVLGQGPQFIFQYYEKEERGRGNFPDRFSARQFPNYSSELNVNALLLGDSALYLCASSLERTGNRQPQHFGDGTRLSIL.

The J gene is TRBJ2-6, the V gene TRBV23-1, with D perhaps given as TRBD1 or TRBD2 (6 bases each). TRBV23-1 is an ORF, and what it does is uncertain. V shed 8 bases and J shed 0 bases, with 23 bases lying between them. The CDR3 consists of 19 residues. The CDR3 sequence: CASRGLPVGGLSGANVLTF. CDR3 bases: TGCGCCAGCCGAGGATTGCCGGTTGGGGGGCTCTCTGGGGCCAACGTCCTGACTTTC.

Ten or more counts support this clonotype. The CDR3: CASTDPGIREKLFF. The CDR3 DNA reads TGTGCCAGCACCGATCCAGGGATAAGAGAAAAACTGTTTTTT. This chain connects TRBV12-3 or TRBV12-4 to TRBJ1-4; a weak D match, TRBD1 (5 bases). V was shortened by 7 bases and J by 8 bases, with 17 bases between the two germline ends. The CDR3 totals 14 residues.

This clonotype was counted a few times. The chain uses TRBV6-2 or TRBV6-3 and TRBJ2-5; possible D gene TRBD2, 6 bases. V was pared by 2 bases and J by 6 bases, with 10 bases between. The germline V gene has CDR1 MNHEY and CDR2 SVGEGT. This CDR3 spans 13 amino acids. The CDR3 loop reads CASSYTTSQTQYF. CDR3 in DNA: TGTGCCAGCAGTTACACAACTAGCCAGACCCAGTACTTC.

CDR3 amino acids: CASSLAGGKNEQFF. CDR3 sequence (DNA): TGTGCCAGCAGCCTGGCGGGAGGGAAGAATGAGCAGTTCTTC. The gene calls are TRBV13 and TRBJ2-1, with 9 positions matching TRBD2. This CDR3 has 14 residues. With 5 bases clipped from V and 7 bases from J, the junction kept 6 bases outside the gene matches. CDR1 is PRHDT, CDR2 FYEKMQ, per germline (reference sequence).

A note on this clonotype: A read error is possible here, since a much larger clone lies one base away. V usage is TRBV2 and J usage is TRBJ2-1; 8 nucleotides match TRBD2. From germline, CDR1 is SNHLY and CDR2 FYNNEI. The length of the CDR3 is 15 residues. The DNA of the CDR3 is TGTGACAGCAGGGTTCGGCTAGCGGGTGGCAATGAGCAGTTCTTC. Protein sequence: CDSRVRLAGGNEQFF.

V is TRBV24-1 and J is TRBJ2-6; unclear D gene. CDR1 is KGHDR and CDR2 is SFDVKD in the germline V gene. This CDR3 contains 16 residues. V was trimmed by 3 bases and J by 0 bases, leaving 8 bases between them. CDR3 DNA: TGTGCCACCAGTGATCGGTTGGCCTCTGGGGCCAACGTCCTGACTTTC. Protein product: CATSDRLASGANVLTF.

This clonotype has at least ten counts. The J gene is TRBJ2-3, the V gene TRBV5-1; the D gene is possibly TRBD2 (6 bases). The V end lost 4 bases, the J end lost 2 bases, and 8 bases lay between the germline ends. Germline CDR1 reads SGHRS; CDR2 reads YFSETQ. This CDR3 has 13 residues. In DNA form, the CDR3 reads TGCGCCAGCAGCCGGGACTTCACAGATACGCAGTATTTT. Translated, it gives CASSRDFTDTQYF.